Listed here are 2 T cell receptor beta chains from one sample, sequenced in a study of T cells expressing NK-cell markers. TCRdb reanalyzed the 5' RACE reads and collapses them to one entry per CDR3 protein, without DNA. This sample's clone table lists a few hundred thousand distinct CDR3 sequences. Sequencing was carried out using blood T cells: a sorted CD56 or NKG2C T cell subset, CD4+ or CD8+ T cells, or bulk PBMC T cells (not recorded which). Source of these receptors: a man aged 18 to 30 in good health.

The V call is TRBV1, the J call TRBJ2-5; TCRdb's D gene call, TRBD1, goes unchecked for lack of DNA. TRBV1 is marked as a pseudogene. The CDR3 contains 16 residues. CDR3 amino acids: CTSSQDDPGGQETQYF.

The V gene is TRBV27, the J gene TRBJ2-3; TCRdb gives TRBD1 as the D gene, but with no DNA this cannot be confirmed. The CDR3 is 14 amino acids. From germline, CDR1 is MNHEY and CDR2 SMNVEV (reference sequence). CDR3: CASSPLLQGDTQYF.